This T cell receptor beta chain was observed in a study of blood T cells in healthy people across ages. Background on the study: Template switching recovered approximately one barcoded beta molecule for every two T cells.

This clonotype was recorded a few times. V shed 4 bases and J shed 8 bases, with 23 bases lying between them. Germline lookup yields CDR1 SGHTA and CDR2 FQGNSA. The length of the CDR3 is 16 residues. The second PCR ran about 6 to 11 cycles with a sample-barcoded 5' primer and J-beta primers. One entry per CDR3 protein results from TCRdb running MiXCR on the 5' RACE reads. Here the sample spans some 550,000 distinct CDR3 sequences, around 48% being singletons. The chain carries TRBV7-2 and TRBJ1-2; D is possibly TRBD1 (6 bases). The source of this sequence is an elderly man in good health. The sequenced sample was blood. This CDR3 is CASSSGGDPNREGYTF. The CDR3, as DNA: TGTGCCAGCAGCTCTGGGGGGGACCCAAACAGGGAGGGCTACACCTTC.